This T cell receptor beta chain was sequenced in a study of early stage breast cancer tumors. Study overall: About 10-fold was the mean read coverage per sample.

Findings and limits, study-wide: Compared with adjacent normal breast, tumors showed roughly 2.5-fold denser, more clonal T cells. Bulk DNA sequencing of unsorted cells missed chain pairing and markers. Commonly generated sequences made up most enriched TCRB sequences shared between patients.

CDR1 and CDR2 from the germline V gene are SGHRS and YFSETQ. CDR3 size: 13 residues. V was shortened by 3 bases and J by 8 bases, with 14 bases between the two germline ends. Of note for this clone: Its cognate antigen is unknown.

The assay was immunoSEQ multiplex PCR, and TCRdb's table has in-frame clones only and misses some. The sample includes about 72,000 clones, approximately 80% of them seen just once. This clonotype was sampled from a person in their sixties with breast cancer. V usage is TRBV5-1 and J usage is TRBJ1-2, with a possible D match to TRBD1 (5 bases). The sequencing sample was made of blood. DNA of the CDR3: TGCGCCAGCAGCTCGGATACGGGGCGCGGCTACACCTTC. It encodes CASSSDTGRGYTF.